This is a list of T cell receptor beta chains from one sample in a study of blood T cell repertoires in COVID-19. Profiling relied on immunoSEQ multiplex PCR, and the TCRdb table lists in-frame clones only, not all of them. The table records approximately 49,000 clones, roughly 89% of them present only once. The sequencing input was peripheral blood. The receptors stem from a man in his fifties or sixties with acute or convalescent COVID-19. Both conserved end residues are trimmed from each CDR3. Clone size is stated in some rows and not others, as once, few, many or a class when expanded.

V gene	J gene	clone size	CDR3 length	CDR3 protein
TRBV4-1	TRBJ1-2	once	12	ASSQEEGAHGYT
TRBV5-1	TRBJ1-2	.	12	ASSQEGSLYGYT
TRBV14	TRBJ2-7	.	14	ASSQGYSGQSYEQY
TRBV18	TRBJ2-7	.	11	ASSPPTGYEQY
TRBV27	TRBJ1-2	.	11	ASSLKTGYGYT
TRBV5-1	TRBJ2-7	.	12	ASSFGGSTYEQY
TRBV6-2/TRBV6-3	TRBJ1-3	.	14	ASSYFDSSSGNTIY
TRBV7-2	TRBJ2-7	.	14	ASSLGGTASSYEQY
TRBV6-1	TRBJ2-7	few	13	ASSETSGRTYEQY
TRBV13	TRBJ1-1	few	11	ASSAKRGTEAF
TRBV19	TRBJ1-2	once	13	ASSSPGQGGYGYT
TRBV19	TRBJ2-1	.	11	ASSILGGNEQF
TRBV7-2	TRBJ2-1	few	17	ASSLVSGPAWPGGNEQF
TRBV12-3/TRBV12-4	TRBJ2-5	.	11	ASSLKLQETQY
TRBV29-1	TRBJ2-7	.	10	SVGAEDYEQY
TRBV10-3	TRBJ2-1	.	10	AISGGGFEQF
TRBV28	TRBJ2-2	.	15	ASRSHSGTGGTGELF
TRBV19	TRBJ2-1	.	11	ASSMTGRNEQF
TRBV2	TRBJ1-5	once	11	ASKWLEDQPQH
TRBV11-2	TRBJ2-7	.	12	ASSGLAQKNEQY
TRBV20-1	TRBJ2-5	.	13	SASSGTGGKETQY
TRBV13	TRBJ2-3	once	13	ASSAGQASTDTQY
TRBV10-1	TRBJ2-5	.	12	ASSRYRESETQY